These 8 T cell receptor beta chains were all obtained from the same sample, sequenced in a study of Ad26.COV2.S vaccination and SARS-CoV-2 variants. This table comes from immunoSEQ multiplex PCR, and its TCRdb copy is limited to in-frame clones, with some not included. The table has just over 350,000 clones, 90% to 95% seen once. The sequencing used peripheral blood, collected after recovery from COVID-19. Receptors originate from a human donor who had recovered from COVID-19.

The chain employs TRBV9 and TRBJ1-6; possible D gene TRBD1, 5 bases. Germline V gene sequence: CDR1 SGDLS, CDR2 YYNGEE. V shed 0 bases and J shed 2 bases, with 9 bases lying between them. The CDR3 contains 16 residues. DNA for the CDR3: TGTGCCAGCAGCGTAGCTACGGGGGCCTATAATTCACCCCTCCACTTT. Its translation is CASSVATGAYNSPLHF.

This chain joins TRBV18 and TRBJ2-1, with TRBD2 identical over 9 bases. This CDR3 has 15 amino acids. Germline V gives CDR1 KGHSH, CDR2 LQKENI. The ends lost 0 bases at V and 13 bases at J; junction bases unmatched: 10. The DNA for the CDR3 is TGTGCCAGCTCACCACCGCGGACTAGCGCTCGGGATCAGTTCTTC. Translated: CASSPPRTSARDQFF.

This chain links TRBV5-1 with TRBJ1-5; 7 bases match TRBD1. CDR1 and CDR2 from the germline V gene are SGHRS and YFSETQ. Trimming took 4 bases from V and 3 from J; bases not matched to a gene: 4. The CDR3 is 14 amino acids. The CDR3 protein is CASSTTGDNQPQHF. For the CDR3, the DNA is TGCGCCAGCAGCACCACAGGGGACAATCAGCCCCAGCATTTT.

This clone has just one count. The genes are TRBV27 and TRBJ2-3; D perhaps matches TRBD2 (6 bases). The V end lost 4 bases, the J end lost 0 bases, and 11 bases lay between the germline ends. CDR1 is MNHEY and CDR2 is SMNVEV in the germline V gene (reference sequence). The CDR3 is made up of 15 amino acids. The CDR3 bases are TGTGCCAGCAGTTCGGAGGGCCTGAGCACAGATACGCAGTATTTT. Its protein is CASSSEGLSTDTQYF.

The rearrangement uses TRBV5-8 and TRBJ1-4, with 7 bases that match TRBD1. There are 15 residues in the CDR3. V was pared by 4 bases and J by 6 bases, with 9 bases of the junction left unmatched. The germline CDR1 and CDR2 sequences are SGHTS and YDEGEE. CDR3 loop: CASSRHRGVYEKLFF. Written as DNA, the CDR3 is TGTGCCAGCAGCAGGCACAGGGGCGTGTATGAAAAACTGTTTTTT.

The chain employs TRBV9 and TRBJ1-5; D is possibly TRBD1 (5 bases). CDR3 length equals 17 residues. Between the trimmed V and J ends, which lost 5 bases and 5 bases, there was a span of 23 bases. In germline, CDR1 is SGDLS, CDR2 YYNGEE. CDR3 region: CASRPPQGFVDDQPQHF. The CDR3 DNA sequence: TGTGCCAGCAGACCCCCCCAGGGTTTCGTTGACGATCAGCCCCAGCATTTT.

This chain joins TRBV6-2 or TRBV6-3 and TRBJ1-6; D is ambiguous. CDR3 length: 15 amino acids. Trimming removed 4 bases from V and 3 bases from J, with 10 bases in between. Germline V gene data show CDR1 as MNHEY and CDR2 as SVGEGT. The DNA for the CDR3 is TGTGCCAGCAGTTTTAGATGGGACTATAATTCACCCCTCCACTTT. This sequence encodes CASSFRWDYNSPLHF.

This clone was recorded once. The V gene is TRBV6-5, the J gene TRBJ1-2; TRBD1 might be the D (5 bases). Per germline, CDR1 MNHEY and CDR2 SVGAGI. This CDR3 contains 14 residues. The V and J ends lost 7 bases and 4 bases respectively, with 16 bases between them. CDR3 nucleotides: TGTGCCAGCACCGCCTCCGGGGGACCCTATGGCTACACCTTC. Residues: CASTASGGPYGYTF.